This T cell receptor beta chain was sequenced in a study of metastatic and nonmetastatic thyroid tumors. About the study: Patients with malignant and benign thyroid disease provided blood and tumor or nodule tissue, whose repertoires were compared.

In its sample, this clone was seen many times. Antigen specificity is unknown. Prior to thyroid surgery, none of the patients had received any treatment. Study-level results: Malignant tumors reportedly showed significantly higher TCR beta diversity than benign nodules in both blood and tumor.

How the authors handled the data: The study built a papillary thyroid cancer distant-metastasis classifier from CDR3 differences across clinicopathological groups. TCRdb re-called clones via MiXCR from the PCR reads. The V and J calls were determined by TCRdb, not by the authors. The data show around 42,000 clones, 9.5% to 13% seen once. Germline lookup yields CDR1 SGDLS and CDR2 YYNGEE. The CDR3 has 15 residues. Losses at the gene ends were 2 bases for V and 4 bases for J; bases not matched to a gene: 2. This receptor was taken from a male donor with papillary thyroid cancer or a benign thyroid nodule (not recorded which). Some clones in this sample may be carry-over from other donors' samples. The material sequenced was blood. This chain joins TRBV9 and TRBJ1-4; 10 bases map to TRBD1. This CDR3 is CASSVGTGDNEKLFF. The CDR3 DNA is TGTGCCAGCAGCGTGGGGACAGGGGATAATGAAAAACTGTTTTTT.